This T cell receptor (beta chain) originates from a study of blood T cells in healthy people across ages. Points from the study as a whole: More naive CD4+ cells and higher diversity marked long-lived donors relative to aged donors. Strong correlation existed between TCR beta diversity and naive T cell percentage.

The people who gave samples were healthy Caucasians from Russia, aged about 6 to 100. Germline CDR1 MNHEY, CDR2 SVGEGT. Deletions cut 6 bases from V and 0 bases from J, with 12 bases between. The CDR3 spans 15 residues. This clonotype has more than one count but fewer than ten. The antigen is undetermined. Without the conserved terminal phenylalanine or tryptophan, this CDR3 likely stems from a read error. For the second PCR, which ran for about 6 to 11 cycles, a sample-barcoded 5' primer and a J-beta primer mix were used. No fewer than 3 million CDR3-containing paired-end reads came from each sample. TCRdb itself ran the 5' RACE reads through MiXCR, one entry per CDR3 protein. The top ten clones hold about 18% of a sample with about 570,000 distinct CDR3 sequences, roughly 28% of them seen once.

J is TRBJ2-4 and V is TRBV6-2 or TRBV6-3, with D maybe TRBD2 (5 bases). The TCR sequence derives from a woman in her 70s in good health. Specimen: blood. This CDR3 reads CASSSQEVAKNIQYL. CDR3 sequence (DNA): TGTGCCAGCAGCTCTCAGGAGGTAGCCAAAAACATTCAGTACCTC.